The 19 T cell receptor beta chains presented below share a single source sample, sequenced in a study of blood T cell repertoires in COVID-19. Clones were read by immunoSEQ multiplex PCR, and TCRdb kept only the in-frame ones, dropping some. The sample has under 500,000 clones; around 89% are singletons. Material: peripheral blood. The receptors were gathered from a woman aged 30 to 39 with acute or convalescent COVID-19.

The J gene is TRBJ2-2, the V gene TRBV27, with D perhaps matching TRBD1 (6 bases). The CDR3 consists of 14 residues. The V end lost 7 bases, the J end lost 3 bases, and 12 bases lay between the germline ends. Germline CDR1 is MNHEY and CDR2 is SMNVEV (reference sequence). In nucleotides, the CDR3 is TGTGCCAGCACCCGGGCAGGGGACACCGGGGAGCTGTTTTTT. Its protein product is CASTRAGDTGELFF.

This rearrangement joins TRBV2 to TRBJ2-3; TRBD2 aligns across 9 bases. The CDR3 extends over 14 amino acids. V shed 8 bases and J 4 bases; nucleotides not matched to a gene: 7. Germline lookup yields CDR1 SNHLY and CDR2 FYNNEI. This chain's CDR3 is CASSLAGLSDTQYF. The CDR3 DNA is TGTGCCAGCTCTCTAGCGGGGCTTTCAGATACGCAGTATTTT.

The rearrangement links TRBV11-2 to TRBJ1-3; maybe TRBD1 (6 bases). CDR3 size: 16 residues. V lost 4 bases and J 3 bases, leaving 16 bases between the germline ends. Germline loops: CDR1 SGHAT, CDR2 FQNNGV. CDR3 sequence: CASSSRTGRNGNTIYF. CDR3 DNA: TGTGCCAGCAGCTCCCGTACAGGGCGAAATGGAAACACCATATATTTT.

The chain has TRBV3-1 (or the pseudogene TRBV3-2) and TRBJ2-7, with TRBD1 matching over 8 bases. The CDR3 sequence is 14 residues long. Looked up from germline, CDR1 is LGHDT and CDR2 is YNNKEL (reference sequence). Trimming removed 3 bases from V and 6 bases from J; junction bases left unmatched: 7. The CDR3 coding sequence is TGTGCCAGCAGCCAGACAGGGGAAGGATTCGAGCAGTACTTC. Protein product: CASSQTGEGFEQYF.

The chain combines TRBV9 with TRBJ2-2; 9 bases agree with TRBD2. There are 16 residues in the CDR3. Germline assignment: CDR1 SGDLS and CDR2 YYNGEE. Trimming removed 3 bases from V and 1 base from J; junction bases left unmatched: 4. CDR3: CASSADSGGNTGELFF. The DNA of the CDR3 is TGTGCCAGCAGCGCCGATAGCGGGGGGAACACCGGGGAGCTGTTTTTT.

The chain combines TRBV4-1 with TRBJ1-1; 8 nucleotides align to TRBD1. The CDR3 covers 16 residues. The germline gives CDR1 MGHRA, CDR2 YSYEKL. V gave up 1 base and J gave up 5 bases; unmatched junction bases: 9. CDR3 residues: CASSQAENRGSTEAFF. Written as DNA, the CDR3 is TGCGCCAGCAGCCAAGCAGAAAACAGGGGGTCTACTGAAGCTTTCTTT.

This chain links TRBV11-2 with TRBJ1-2; 9 positions agree with TRBD1. Germline CDR1 SGHAT, CDR2 FQNNGV. V lost 1 base to trimming and J lost 5 bases; unmatched junction nucleotides: 2. This CDR3 is built from 14 residues. The CDR3 nucleotides are TGTGCCAGCAGCTTAGGGACAGGGGTTTATGGCTACACCTTC. Its translation: CASSLGTGVYGYTF.

This clone has only a few counts. The V gene is TRBV30, the J gene TRBJ1-6; 7 bases map to TRBD1. J was trimmed by 5 bases and V by 4 bases; bases with no gene match: 5. This CDR3 comprises 14 residues. CDR1 and CDR2 (germline): GTSNPN, SVGIG (reference sequence). CDR3 in amino acids: CAWNFDRDNSPLHF. CDR3 nucleotides: TGTGCCTGGAATTTTGACAGGGATAATTCACCCCTCCACTTT.

A single count supports this clone. The chain employs TRBV6-5 and TRBJ1-5; D is perhaps TRBD1 (5 bases). The V gene's germline CDR1 is MNHEY and CDR2 SVGAGI. V was shortened by 8 bases and J by 6 bases, with 14 bases between the two germline ends. The CDR3 is 13 residues long. The CDR3 region has the DNA TGTGCCAGCGCCGTAGGGGTGAGTCAGCCCCAGCATTTT. Translating gives CASAVGVSQPQHF.

The chain couples TRBV27 to TRBJ2-7, with D possibly being TRBD2 (7 bases). The CDR3 sequence is 14 residues long. CDR1 and CDR2 (germline): MNHEY, SMNVEV (reference sequence). Trimming pared 2 bases from V and 3 bases from J, leaving 11 bases between. This CDR3 is CASSLAGAGYEQYF. The DNA for the CDR3 is TGTGCCAGCAGTTTAGCGGGGGCGGGCTACGAGCAGTACTTC.

This rearrangement joins TRBV6-5 to TRBJ1-1, with a possible D match to TRBD1 (5 bases). Trimming left V 7 bases short and J 8 bases short, with 11 bases between. Looked up from germline, CDR1 is MNHEY and CDR2 is SVGAGI. CDR3 length equals 11 residues. This CDR3 is CASKVGGEAFF. Here the CDR3 DNA reads TGTGCCAGCAAGGTCGGGGGGGAAGCTTTCTTT.

The J gene is TRBJ2-5, the V gene TRBV7-9; possibly TRBD1 for D (5 bases). Looked up from germline, CDR1 is SEHNR and CDR2 is FQNEAQ (reference sequence). V lost 2 bases and J 3 bases, leaving 10 bases between the germline ends. This CDR3 is 14 amino acids long. The CDR3 DNA reads TGTGCCAGCAGCTTATCTTCCAGGGAAGAGACCCAGTACTTC. It yields the protein CASSLSSREETQYF. The full variable domain, completed using reference TRBV7-9 and TRBJ2-5, is DTGVSQNPRHKITKRGQNVTFRCDPISEHNRLYWYRQTLGQGPEFLTYFQNEAQLEKSRLLSDRFSAERPKGSFSTLEIQRTEQGDSAMYLCASSLSSREETQYFGPGTRLLVL.

The chain couples TRBV7-8 to TRBJ1-6; TRBD1 aligns across 7 bases. V gave up 5 bases and J gave up 7 bases; unmatched junction bases: 5. The CDR3 is made up of 14 amino acids. Germline V gene lookup returns CDR1 SGHVS and CDR2 FQNEAQ. CDR3 loop: CASSPRDRNSPLHF. The CDR3 bases are TGTGCCAGCAGCCCCCGGGACAGAAATTCACCCCTCCACTTT.

The chain links TRBV30 to TRBJ1-2; D ambiguous. The germline V gene has CDR1 GTSNPN and CDR2 SVGIG (reference sequence). The CDR3 totals 15 residues. V dropped 0 bases and J dropped 4 bases, with 15 bases sitting between them. The CDR3 here is CAWSVLGRSSYGYTF. As DNA, the CDR3 is TGTGCCTGGAGTGTATTGGGCAGATCCAGCTATGGCTACACCTTC.

The chain uses TRBV4-1 and TRBJ2-1, with 10 bases matching TRBD1. The germline gives CDR1 MGHRA, CDR2 YSYEKL. The CDR3 loop spans 13 amino acids. Germline trimming cut 3 bases from V and 12 bases from J; bases unmatched to any gene: 5. The CDR3 DNA sequence: TGCGCCAGCAGCCACAGGGACAGGGGACGGCAGTTCTTC. Its translation: CASSHRDRGRQFF.

The gene calls are TRBV25-1 and TRBJ1-2; no definite D call. The CDR3 runs to 12 residues. Germline V lookup: CDR1 MGHDK, CDR2 SYGVNS. V lost 5 bases, J lost 0 bases, and 4 bases lay in between. DNA for the CDR3: TGTGCCAGCAGTTTCTCTAACTATGGCTACACCTTC. Encoded protein: CASSFSNYGYTF.

The rearrangement uses TRBV5-1 and TRBJ1-2; no definite D call. Trimming removed 1 base from V and 1 base from J, with 5 bases in between. The CDR3 has 13 amino acids. Per the germline V gene, CDR1 is SGHRS and CDR2 is YFSETQ. This CDR3 is CASSLTVNYGYTF. The CDR3 coding sequence is TGCGCCAGCAGCTTGACAGTTAACTATGGCTACACCTTC. Filled out from reference TRBV5-1 and TRBJ1-2, the complete variable domain reads KAGVTQTPRYLIKTRGQQVTLSCSPISGHRSVSWYQQTPGQGLQFLFEYFSETQRNKGNFPGRFSGRQFSNSRSEMNVSTLELGDSALYLCASSLTVNYGYTFGSGTRLTVV.

The V and J genes are TRBV2 and TRBJ1-2; 7 nucleotides line up with TRBD1. Germline CDR1 and CDR2: SNHLY and FYNNEI. The CDR3 sequence is 13 residues long. J was trimmed by 2 bases and V by 5 bases; bases with no gene match: 2. In DNA form, the CDR3 reads TGTGCCAGCAGTCCGGACAGGAACTATGGCTACACCTTC. This gives the protein CASSPDRNYGYTF.

The chain combines TRBV19 with TRBJ1-1; perhaps TRBD1 as D (6 bases). The germline V and J ends were trimmed by 3 bases and 4 bases, with 12 bases remaining between them. The CDR3 consists of 14 residues. Germline CDR1 LNHDA, CDR2 SQIVND (reference sequence). CDR3 residues: CASSIRGAATEAFF. DNA for the CDR3: TGTGCCAGTAGTATCAGGGGCGCCGCCACTGAAGCTTTCTTT.